Sequencing of this T cell receptor beta chain was carried out in a study of blood T cell repertoires in COVID-19. Background on the study: Specimens from acute and convalescent COVID-19 originated in the United States, Italy and Spain. T cells, B-cell-depleted T cells, or PBMCs provided the cDNA or gDNA that served as material.

The CDR3 is made up of 14 amino acids. With 0 bases clipped from V and 4 bases from J, the junction kept 4 bases outside the gene matches. Germline loops: CDR1 SGHNT, CDR2 YYREEE (reference sequence). Sequencing was performed with immunoSEQ multiplex PCR; in TCRdb, only in-frame clones are kept and a portion is missing. The table shows about 310,000 clones, with over 75% occurring only once. The material sequenced was PBMCs or T cells enriched from blood (not recorded which). The origin of this receptor is a woman between 40 and 50 years old who had recovered from COVID-19. The V and J genes are TRBV5-4 and TRBJ2-7, with TRBD1 identical over 7 bases. In DNA, the CDR3 is TGTGCCAGCAGCTTGGACAGGGGATTATACGAGCAGTACTTC. As protein: CASSLDRGLYEQYF. The full variable domain, in which reference TRBV5-4 and TRBJ2-7 provide the parts outside the CDR3, is ETGVTQSPTHLIKTRGQQVTLRCSSQSGHNTVSWYQQALGQGPQFIFQYYREEENGRGNFPPRFSGLQFPNYSSELNVNALELDDSALYLCASSLDRGLYEQYFGPGTRLTVT.